Described below is a single TCR beta chain sequence and its context. The antigen remains undetermined. Treatment given: 15 to 20 received Ad26.COV2.S at low or high dose, single or two shots; five or six received placebo; per-sample allocation not given. Sample collection was performed on day 63 after the first vaccine or placebo injection. The repertoire was sequenced with immunoSEQ multiplex PCR; TCRdb's copy has only in-frame clones and lacks some. The data contain fewer than 900,000 clones, about 90% of them singletons. The data belong to a study of Ad26.COV2.S vaccination and SARS-CoV-2 variants. Study overall: COV1001, an Ad26.COV2.S trial, supplied this vaccine-arm donor. Intramuscular Ad26.COV2.S at 5x10^10 or 1x10^11 viral particles. Study-level results: Vaccinees displayed broader spike-specific TCR repertoires than placebo recipients.

Trimming shortened V by 1 base and J by 7 bases, and 17 bases separated the two germline ends. The CDR3 sequence is 16 residues long. Germline V CDR1 and CDR2: MNHNS, SASEGT. The sample consisted of peripheral blood, taken in a trial of Ad26.COV2.S vaccine versus placebo. V is TRBV6-1 and J is TRBJ1-5; D unresolved. The source is a person between 18 and 59 years old who received the Ad26.COV2.S COVID-19 vaccine or a placebo. CDR3 protein: CASSEGTSPWGQPQHF. The CDR3 nucleotides read TGTGCCAGCAGTGAAGGGACCTCCCCGTGGGGACAGCCCCAGCATTTT.